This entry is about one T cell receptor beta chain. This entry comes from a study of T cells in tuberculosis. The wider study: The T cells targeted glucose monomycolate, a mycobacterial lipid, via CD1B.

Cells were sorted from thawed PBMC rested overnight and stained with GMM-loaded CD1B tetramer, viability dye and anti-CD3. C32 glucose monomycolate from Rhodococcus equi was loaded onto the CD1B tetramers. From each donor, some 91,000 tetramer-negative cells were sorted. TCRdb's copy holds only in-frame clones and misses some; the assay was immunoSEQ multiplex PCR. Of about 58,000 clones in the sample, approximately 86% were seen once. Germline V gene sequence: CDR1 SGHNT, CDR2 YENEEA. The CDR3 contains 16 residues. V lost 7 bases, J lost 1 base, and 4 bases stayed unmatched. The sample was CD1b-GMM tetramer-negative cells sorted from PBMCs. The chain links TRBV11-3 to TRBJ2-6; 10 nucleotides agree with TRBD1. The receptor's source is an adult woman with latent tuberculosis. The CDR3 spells CASTGDRGSGANVLTF. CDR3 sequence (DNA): TGTGCCAGCACGGGGGACAGGGGTTCTGGGGCCAACGTCCTGACTTTC.